This T cell receptor beta chain was recovered during a study of blood T cells in healthy people across ages. Points from the study as a whole: When set beside aged donors, long-lived donors presented more naive CD4+ cells and higher diversity.

The CDR3 loop spans 14 amino acids. CDR1 is MNHEY and CDR2 is SVGAGI in the germline V gene. The ends were cut back, 4 bases at V and 6 bases at J, with 15 bases in the middle. This clonotype was counted only a few times. Its specificity is unknown. A sample-barcoded 5' primer and a J-beta primer mix were used in a second PCR of roughly 7 to 11 cycles. Each cDNA molecule carried a tag from a template-switch adaptor that contained 12 random nucleotides. Each CDR3 protein is one row after TCRdb ran MiXCR on the 5' RACE reads. Of about 290,000 distinct CDR3 sequences listed, 25% to 30% are singletons. This TCR came from a woman in her seventies in good health. The sequenced material came from blood. This chain joins TRBV6-5 and TRBJ1-2; D may be TRBD1 (6 bases). The CDR3: CASSFTGQSDGYTF. The CDR3 DNA reads as TGTGCCAGCAGTTTCACCGGACAGTCGGATGGCTACACCTTC.